This T cell receptor beta chain emerged from a study of cytomegalovirus exposure and HLA in healthy donors. Study-wide context: Findings of an earlier analysis included under 140 million unique TCR beta sequences from 190 million or so T cells. Points from the study as a whole: Among immune exposure information, only CMV serostatus was available. The authors judged a highly shared variant cluster likely a sequencing artifact.

Although they were nominally healthy when sampled, donors likely had unrecorded immune exposures. On this clone: Its antigen is still unknown.

The PCR employed 60 Vbeta primers together with 13 Jbeta primers. Only in-frame clones appear in the TCRdb table, and some are missing; sequencing was by immunoSEQ multiplex PCR. In the table there are more than 80,000 clones, 65% to 85% of which are singletons. CDR1 is KGHSH, CDR2 LQKENI, per germline. This CDR3 spans 14 amino acids. Trimming took 8 bases from V and 4 from J; bases not matched to a gene: 6. Material: PBMCs. The rearrangement links TRBV18 to TRBJ2-1, with 9 bases that match TRBD2. The origin of this receptor is a woman aged 65 to 85 in good health and CMV-seropositive. CDR3 in DNA: TGTGCCAGCGACGATAGCGGGAGTTACAATGAGCAGTTCTTC. Translation gives CASDDSGSYNEQFF.